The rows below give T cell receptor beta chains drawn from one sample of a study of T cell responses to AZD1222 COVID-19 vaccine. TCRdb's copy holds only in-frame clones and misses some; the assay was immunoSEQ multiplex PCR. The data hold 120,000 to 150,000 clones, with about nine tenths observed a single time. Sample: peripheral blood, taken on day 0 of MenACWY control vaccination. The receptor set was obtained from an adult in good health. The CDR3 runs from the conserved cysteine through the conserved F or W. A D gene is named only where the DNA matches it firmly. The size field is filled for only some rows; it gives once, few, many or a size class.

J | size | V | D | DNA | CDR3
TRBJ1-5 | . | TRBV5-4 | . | TGTGCCAGCAGCTTGTGGGGACACGGCAATCAGCCCCAGCATTTT | CASSLWGHGNQPQHF
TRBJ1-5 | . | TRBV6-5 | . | TGTGCCAGCAAGGCAGGGAGAGTAAGCAATCAGCCCCAGCATTTT | CASKAGRVSNQPQHF
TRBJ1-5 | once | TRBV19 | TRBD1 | TGTGCCAGCTCAGGGACAGGGGGCAATCAGCCCCAGCATTTT | CASSGTGGNQPQHF
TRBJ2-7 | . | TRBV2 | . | TGTGCCAGCAGTGTACAGGCCTACGAGCAGTACTTC | CASSVQAYEQYF
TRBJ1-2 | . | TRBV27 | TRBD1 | TGTGCCAGCGGCCGGGACAGGGGAGGCTACACCTTC | CASGRDRGGYTF
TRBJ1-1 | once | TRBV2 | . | TGTGCCAGCATCCAAGATGTGAACACTGAAGCTTTCTTT | CASIQDVNTEAFF
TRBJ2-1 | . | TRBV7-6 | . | TGTGCCAGCAGCTTAGCGGGGGGCCAGTACAATGAGCAGTTCTTC | CASSLAGGQYNEQFF
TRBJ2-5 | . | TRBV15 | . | TGTGCCACCAGCAGAGATATAGGCAGCTCGGCCCAGTACTTC | CATSRDIGSSAQYF
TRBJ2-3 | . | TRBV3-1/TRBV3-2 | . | TGTGCCAGCAGCGTACTAGGCCGATTCACAGATACGCAGTATTTT | CASSVLGRFTDTQYF
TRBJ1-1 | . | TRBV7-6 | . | TGTGCCAGCAGCGCCCATATGAACACTGAAGCTTTCTTT | CASSAHMNTEAFF
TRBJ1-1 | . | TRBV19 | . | TGTGCCAGTAGTTTGACAGGGAACACTGAAGCTTTCTTT | CASSLTGNTEAFF
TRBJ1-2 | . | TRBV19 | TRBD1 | TGTGCCAGTAGTATCCCCAACAGGGGGCTTAACTATGGCTACACCTTC | CASSIPNRGLNYGYTF
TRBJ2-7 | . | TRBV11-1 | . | TGTGCCAGCAGGCCCCGGGACAACTCCTACGAGCAGTACTTC | CASRPRDNSYEQYF
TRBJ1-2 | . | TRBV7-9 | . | TGTGCCAGCAGCAGACCCGTGGGTTCTGGCTACACCTTC | CASSRPVGSGYTF
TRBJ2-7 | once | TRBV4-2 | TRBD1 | TGTGCCAGCAGCCAAGATTGGGACAGGGCGGTCGAGCAGTACTTC | CASSQDWDRAVEQYF
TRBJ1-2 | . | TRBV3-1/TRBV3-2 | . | TGTGCCAGCAGCCTCACTGCTGACTATGGCTACACCTTC | CASSLTADYGYTF
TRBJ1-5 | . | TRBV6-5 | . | TGTGCCAGCAGCCCCGGGATGAGCAATCAGCCCCAGCATTTT | CASSPGMSNQPQHF
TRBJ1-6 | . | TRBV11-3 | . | TGTGCCAGCAGCTTAGGGTCTAATTCACCCCTCCACTTT | CASSLGSNSPLHF
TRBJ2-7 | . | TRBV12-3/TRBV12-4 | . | TGTGCCAGCAGGCCGGGGACCCTTTCCGAGCAGTACTTC | CASRPGTLSEQYF
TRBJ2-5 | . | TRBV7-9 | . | TGTGCCAGCAGCTCCCAGGGGGGGCAAGAGACCCAGTACTTC | CASSSQGGQETQYF
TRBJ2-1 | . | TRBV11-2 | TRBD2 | TGTGCCAGCAGCTCCCTAGCGGGGGGCGTCAATGAGCAGTTCTTC | CASSSLAGGVNEQFF
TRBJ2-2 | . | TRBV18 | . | TGTGCCACGAACACCGTCCCTTGGGGGGGGCCGGGCACCGGGGAGCTGTTTTTT | CATNTVPWGGPGTGELFF
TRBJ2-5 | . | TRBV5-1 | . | TGCGCCAGCAGCGAAGCGACCGTCAGGGAGACCCAGTACTTC | CASSEATVRETQYF
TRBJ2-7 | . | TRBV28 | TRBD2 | TGTGCCAGCGAGACTAGCGGAGGAGCAACGAAGCAGTACTTC | CASETSGGATKQYF
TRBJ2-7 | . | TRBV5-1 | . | TGCGCCAGCAGCTCACCAACAGGGCCGTACGGTCAGTACTTC | CASSSPTGPYGQYF
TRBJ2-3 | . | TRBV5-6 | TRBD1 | TGTGCCAGCACCACGACAGGGGAGTTCGATACGCAGTATTTT | CASTTTGEFDTQYF
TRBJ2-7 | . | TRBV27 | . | TGTGCCAGCAGTTTATCTAGGGGGGAGCAGTACTTC | CASSLSRGEQYF
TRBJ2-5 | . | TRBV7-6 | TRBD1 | TGTGCCAGCACCACGGGACAGGGACAGACCCAGTACTTC | CASTTGQGQTQYF
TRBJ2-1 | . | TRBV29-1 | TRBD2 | TGCAGCGTAGGTCAGACTAGCGGGAGAGGGGAGCAGTTCTTC | CSVGQTSGRGEQFF
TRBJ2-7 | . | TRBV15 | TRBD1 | TGTGCCACCAGCAGAGGCGGACAGGCAACCTACGAGCAGTACTTC | CATSRGGQATYEQYF
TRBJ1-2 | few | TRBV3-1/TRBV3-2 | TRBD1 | TGTGCCAGCAGCACCGGGACAGGGGATTTGGGCTATGGCTACACCTTC | CASSTGTGDLGYGYTF
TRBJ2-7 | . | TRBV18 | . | TGTGCCAGCTCACCACTGGACAGACGGGTGTCCTACGAGCAGTACTTC | CASSPLDRRVSYEQYF
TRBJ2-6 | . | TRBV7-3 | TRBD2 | TGTGCCAGCAGCTTAATGGGGACTAGCGGGACTAGAGCCCTCTCTGGGGCCAACGTCCTGACTTTC | CASSLMGTSGTRALSGANVLTF
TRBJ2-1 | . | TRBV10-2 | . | TGCGCCAGCAGTGATCCCGAGTCCTACAATGAGCAGTTCTTC | CASSDPESYNEQFF
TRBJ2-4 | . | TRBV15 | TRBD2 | TGTGCCACCAGCAGAGAGGCTAGCGGGAGTATGAGAACCAAAAACATTCAGTACTTC | CATSREASGSMRTKNIQYF
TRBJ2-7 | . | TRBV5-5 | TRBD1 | TGTGCCAGCAGCTTCGGGACTCGGGACAGGTACTTAAACGAGCAGTACTTC | CASSFGTRDRYLNEQYF
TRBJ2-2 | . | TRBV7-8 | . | TGTGCCAGCAGCTCCGGGGACCCGAACACCGGGGAGCTGTTTTTT | CASSSGDPNTGELFF
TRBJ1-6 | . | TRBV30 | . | TGTGCCTGGAGTTCTTCCGGTACAAGGGTTTCACCCCTCCACTTT | CAWSSSGTRVSPLHF
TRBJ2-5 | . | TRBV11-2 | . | TGTGCCAGCAGCTTAGGTCCCCGCGAAGGAACCCAAGAGACCCAGTACTTC | CASSLGPREGTQETQYF
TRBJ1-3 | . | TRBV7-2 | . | TGTGCCAGCAGCTTTGGCCTCCGGGACCGTTCCTCTGGAAACACCATATATTTT | CASSFGLRDRSSGNTIYF
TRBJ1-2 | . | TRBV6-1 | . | TGTGCCAGCAGTGAGGACAGCAACTATGGCTACACCTTC | CASSEDSNYGYTF
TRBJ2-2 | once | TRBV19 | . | TGTGCCAGTAGTATCCGCGGAGGGTCGGGCACCGGGGAGCTGTTTTTT | CASSIRGGSGTGELFF
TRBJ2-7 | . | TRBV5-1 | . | TGCGCCAGCAGCTTGAGCCGACTTTCCTACGAGCAGTACTTC | CASSLSRLSYEQYF
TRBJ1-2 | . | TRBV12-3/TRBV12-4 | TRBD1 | TGTGCCAGCAGCCTTACAGGGGACTATGGCTACACCTTC | CASSLTGDYGYTF
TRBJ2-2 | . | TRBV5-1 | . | TGCGCCAGCAGCTTAACAGGGCCCTTGGACACCGGGGAGCTGTTTTTT | CASSLTGPLDTGELFF
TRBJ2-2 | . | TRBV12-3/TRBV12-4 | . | TGTGCCAGCAGTTTGAGGGTTCCCGGGGAGCTGTTTTTT | CASSLRVPGELFF
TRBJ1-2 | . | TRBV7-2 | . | TGTGCCAGCAGGTCGGCCCCGATTGGGGGCTACACCTTC | CASRSAPIGGYTF
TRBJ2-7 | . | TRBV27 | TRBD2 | TGTGCCAGCAGTTTCCGCTTCCCCGGTGGGCGGGAGGCCTACGAGCAGTACTTC | CASSFRFPGGREAYEQYF
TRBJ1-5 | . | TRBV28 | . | TGTGCCAGCAGCCCGGGGCAAGGGGGCAATCAGCCCCAGCATTTT | CASSPGQGGNQPQHF
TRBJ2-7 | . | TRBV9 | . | TGTGCCAGCAGCGTAGGCAACAGGGAGAACGAGCAGTACTTC | CASSVGNRENEQYF
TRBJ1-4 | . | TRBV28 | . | TGTGCCAGCAGTTTATTCCGGCAGATTAATGAAAAACTGTTTTTT | CASSLFRQINEKLFF
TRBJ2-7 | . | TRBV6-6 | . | TGTGCCAGCAGTTACCAGGGGCAGAACTACGAGCAGTACTTC | CASSYQGQNYEQYF